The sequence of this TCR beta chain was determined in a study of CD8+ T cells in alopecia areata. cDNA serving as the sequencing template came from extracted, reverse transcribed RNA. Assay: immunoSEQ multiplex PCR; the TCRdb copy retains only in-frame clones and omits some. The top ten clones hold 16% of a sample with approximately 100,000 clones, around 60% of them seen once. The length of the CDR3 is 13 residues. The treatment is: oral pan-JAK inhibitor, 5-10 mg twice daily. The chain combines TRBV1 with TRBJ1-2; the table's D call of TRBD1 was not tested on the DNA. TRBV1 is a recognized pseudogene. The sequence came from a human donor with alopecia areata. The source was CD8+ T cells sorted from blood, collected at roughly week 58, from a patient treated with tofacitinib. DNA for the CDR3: TGCACCAGCCGACCCGGGACAGGCTATGGCTACACCTTC. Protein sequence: CTSRPGTGYGYTF.